These T cell receptor beta chains were read from a single sample in a study of blood T cells in healthy people across ages. Via MiXCR, TCRdb re-called the 5' RACE reads, giving one row per CDR3 protein. The table lists around 870,000 distinct CDR3 sequences, around 26% of them singletons. The sample comprised blood. These receptors all stem from a woman of 80 years or more in good health. CDR3s include the opening cysteine and the closing phenylalanine or tryptophan. A D gene is named only where the DNA matches it firmly. Rows may omit the clone size; those that give it use once, few, many or a size class.

clone_size: many; d_call: TRBD2; j_call: TRBJ2-7; v_call: TRBV7-2; cdr3_nt: TGTGCCAGCAGCGCGTATAGCGGGGGAGACTACGAGCAGTACTTC; cdr3_aa: CASSAYSGGDYEQYF
clone_size: -; d_call: -; j_call: TRBJ2-1; v_call: TRBV6-5; cdr3_nt: TGTGCCAGCAGTTACTCGAGTGGGACCTTGCTATACAATGAGCAGTTCTTC; cdr3_aa: CASSYSSGTLLYNEQFF
clone_size: many; d_call: TRBD1; j_call: TRBJ2-1; v_call: TRBV28; cdr3_nt: TGTGCCAGCAGCCGGACAGGGAAGGTAGAGGGTGAGCAGTTCTTC; cdr3_aa: CASSRTGKVEGEQFF
clone_size: many; d_call: TRBD2; j_call: TRBJ2-1; v_call: TRBV10-2; cdr3_nt: TGCGCCACACAAGCGGGGGCTAGCTCCTACAATGAGCAGTTCTTC; cdr3_aa: CATQAGASSYNEQFF
clone_size: -; d_call: -; j_call: TRBJ2-5; v_call: TRBV18; cdr3_nt: TGTGCCAGCTCAAGTAACGGGGCCGTTCCCCAAGAGACCCAGTACTTC; cdr3_aa: CASSSNGAVPQETQYF
clone_size: few; d_call: -; j_call: TRBJ1-5; v_call: TRBV6-2/TRBV6-3; cdr3_nt: TGTGCCAGCACCGAAGGAGGATATCTCAGCAATCAGCCCCAGCATTTT; cdr3_aa: CASTEGGYLSNQPQHF
clone_size: -; d_call: -; j_call: TRBJ2-1; v_call: TRBV19; cdr3_nt: TGTGCCAGTAGTATGTTAGACAGAGAAGCCTACAATGAGCAGTTCTTC; cdr3_aa: CASSMLDREAYNEQFF
clone_size: -; d_call: -; j_call: TRBJ2-3; v_call: TRBV7-2; cdr3_nt: TGTGCCAGCAGCTCCTTGGTCTTCACAGATACGCAGTATTTT; cdr3_aa: CASSSLVFTDTQYF
clone_size: -; d_call: -; j_call: TRBJ2-2; v_call: TRBV4-2; cdr3_nt: TGTGCCAGCAGCGAAGAGACTGGTCTCAGGGAGCTGTTTTTT; cdr3_aa: CASSEETGLRELFF
clone_size: many; d_call: TRBD1; j_call: TRBJ2-7; v_call: TRBV5-1; cdr3_nt: TGCGCCAGCAGCTGGGACAGGGGAGATGGCGAGCAGTACTTC; cdr3_aa: CASSWDRGDGEQYF
clone_size: many; d_call: -; j_call: TRBJ1-1; v_call: TRBV20-1; cdr3_nt: TGCAGTGCTAATTCCAGGGCCCTGAACACTGAAGCTTTCTTT; cdr3_aa: CSANSRALNTEAFF
clone_size: -; d_call: -; j_call: TRBJ2-1; v_call: TRBV11-2; cdr3_nt: TGTGCCAGCAGCTTAGCACGGCCTTCCTACAATGAGCAGTTCTTC; cdr3_aa: CASSLARPSYNEQFF
clone_size: -; d_call: -; j_call: TRBJ2-7; v_call: TRBV11-3; cdr3_nt: TGTGCCAGCAGCTTGGAGTACTCCTACAAGCAGTACTTC; cdr3_aa: CASSLEYSYKQYF
clone_size: few; d_call: -; j_call: TRBJ2-7; v_call: TRBV16; cdr3_nt: TGTGCCAGCAGCCAATCGAGGGGGAGCCACGAGCAGTACTTC; cdr3_aa: CASSQSRGSHEQYF
clone_size: few; d_call: -; j_call: TRBJ2-2; v_call: TRBV5-5; cdr3_nt: TGTGCCAGCAGCTTAAAAGGGGGGACCGGGGAGCTGTTTTTT; cdr3_aa: CASSLKGGTGELFF
clone_size: -; d_call: TRBD1; j_call: TRBJ1-1; v_call: TRBV5-1; cdr3_nt: TGCGCCAGCACACCTCAAACGACAGGGGGCACTGAAGCTTTCTTT; cdr3_aa: CASTPQTTGGTEAFF
clone_size: few; d_call: TRBD1; j_call: TRBJ1-5; v_call: TRBV7-2; cdr3_nt: TGTGCCAGCAGCCTTACTAGGGGGCTTGGCGATCAGCCCCAGCATTTT; cdr3_aa: CASSLTRGLGDQPQHF
clone_size: many; d_call: TRBD2; j_call: TRBJ2-1; v_call: TRBV25-1; cdr3_nt: TGTGCCAGCAGTGGGGGCGGGACTAGCGGAGCCTACAATGAGCAGTTCTTC; cdr3_aa: CASSGGGTSGAYNEQFF
clone_size: few; d_call: TRBD1; j_call: TRBJ1-1; v_call: TRBV7-9; cdr3_nt: TGTGCCAGTTACCTAGGACAGGGGGCCAACACTGAAGCTTTCTTT; cdr3_aa: CASYLGQGANTEAFF
clone_size: once; d_call: -; j_call: TRBJ1-6; v_call: TRBV5-6; cdr3_nt: TGTGCCAGCAGCTTCCCTACAGGGCCCCAAGGAACCCTCCACTTT; cdr3_aa: CASSFPTGPQGTLHF
clone_size: -; d_call: -; j_call: TRBJ2-3; v_call: TRBV2; cdr3_nt: TGTGCCAGCAGTGAAATGGGAGATACGCGGTATTTT; cdr3_aa: CASSEMGDTRYF
clone_size: -; d_call: -; j_call: TRBJ2-7; v_call: TRBV7-8; cdr3_nt: TGTGCCAGCAGCCCCACCGCGGGGGCTTCCTACGAGCAGTACTTC; cdr3_aa: CASSPTAGASYEQYF
clone_size: few; d_call: -; j_call: TRBJ1-3; v_call: TRBV20-1; cdr3_nt: TGCAGTGCTAGAGAAATCCCGAGGGTATCTGGAAACACCATATATTTT; cdr3_aa: CSAREIPRVSGNTIYF
clone_size: -; d_call: -; j_call: TRBJ2-5; v_call: TRBV2; cdr3_nt: TGTGCCGGCTCGAAAGGGGTCCTCCAAGAGACCCAGTACTTC; cdr3_aa: CAGSKGVLQETQYF
clone_size: many; d_call: -; j_call: TRBJ2-7; v_call: TRBV5-6; cdr3_nt: TGTGCCAGCAGCCGGGAATTTAACCCGGGGGAGCAGTACTTC; cdr3_aa: CASSREFNPGEQYF
clone_size: -; d_call: TRBD1; j_call: TRBJ1-4; v_call: TRBV20-1; cdr3_nt: TGCAGTGCCCACTTCAAAGGACAGGGAGAAAAACTGTTTTTT; cdr3_aa: CSAHFKGQGEKLFF
clone_size: -; d_call: -; j_call: TRBJ2-5; v_call: TRBV20-1; cdr3_nt: TGCAGTGCCAGAGATACGGCCGGGACTCCTGGGGGCAATGAGCAGTACTTC; cdr3_aa: CSARDTAGTPGGNEQYF
clone_size: once; d_call: -; j_call: TRBJ1-3; v_call: TRBV6-6; cdr3_nt: TGTGCCAGCAGTTACTCGGCAGATCCCTCTGGAAACACCATATATTTT; cdr3_aa: CASSYSADPSGNTIYF
clone_size: -; d_call: TRBD1; j_call: TRBJ1-3; v_call: TRBV6-1; cdr3_nt: TGTGCCAGCAACAGGGGGACTGGAAACACCATATATTTT; cdr3_aa: CASNRGTGNTIYF
clone_size: many; d_call: -; j_call: TRBJ2-1; v_call: TRBV20-1; cdr3_nt: TGCAGTGCTAGAAGGTCGGGTTCCTACAATGAGCAGTTCTTC; cdr3_aa: CSARRSGSYNEQFF
clone_size: many; d_call: -; j_call: TRBJ2-7; v_call: TRBV29-1; cdr3_nt: TGCAGCGCTACGACAGACTCCTACGAGCAGTACTTC; cdr3_aa: CSATTDSYEQYF
clone_size: many; d_call: -; j_call: TRBJ1-2; v_call: TRBV7-2; cdr3_nt: TGTGCCAGCAGCCCTAACGGGCAGGCGGTAAACTATGGCTACACCTTC; cdr3_aa: CASSPNGQAVNYGYTF
clone_size: many; d_call: -; j_call: TRBJ2-1; v_call: TRBV11-2; cdr3_nt: TGTGCCAGCAGCCAAAGCCCAGGGAAATGGTTATTCAATGAGCAGTTCTTC; cdr3_aa: CASSQSPGKWLFNEQFF
clone_size: few; d_call: TRBD1; j_call: TRBJ1-2; v_call: TRBV3-1; cdr3_nt: TGTGCCGGCAGGTGGACAGGGTCGAACTATGGCTACACCTTC; cdr3_aa: CAGRWTGSNYGYTF
clone_size: -; d_call: -; j_call: TRBJ1-5; v_call: TRBV2; cdr3_nt: TGTGCCAGCAGGCCACAGGGTAAGGGCAATCAGCCCCAGCATTTT; cdr3_aa: CASRPQGKGNQPQHF
clone_size: many; d_call: -; j_call: TRBJ2-5; v_call: TRBV6-5; cdr3_nt: TGTGCCAGCAGCTTGGGACGGAAGCAAGAGACCCAGTACTTC; cdr3_aa: CASSLGRKQETQYF
clone_size: -; d_call: -; j_call: TRBJ2-5; v_call: TRBV7-6; cdr3_nt: TGTGCCAGCAGCTTATTAGGTGGAGGGGGGGGGACCCAGTACTTC; cdr3_aa: CASSLLGGGGGTQYF
clone_size: many; d_call: TRBD1; j_call: TRBJ2-7; v_call: TRBV20-1; cdr3_nt: TGCAGTGCTAGAAGGGACAGGAGATACGAGCAGTACTTC; cdr3_aa: CSARRDRRYEQYF
clone_size: few; d_call: TRBD1; j_call: TRBJ1-2; v_call: TRBV29-1; cdr3_nt: TGCAGCGGAGGAGGACAGGGCTTCAATGGCTACACCTTC; cdr3_aa: CSGGGQGFNGYTF
clone_size: many; d_call: TRBD1; j_call: TRBJ1-2; v_call: TRBV4-1; cdr3_nt: TGCGCCAGCAGCCAAGCAGGACAGGGACTTGGCTATGGCTACACCTTC; cdr3_aa: CASSQAGQGLGYGYTF
clone_size: many; d_call: TRBD2; j_call: TRBJ2-3; v_call: TRBV4-3; cdr3_nt: TGCGCCAGCAGCCAAAGACTAGCGGTGAGCACAGATACGCAGTATTTT; cdr3_aa: CASSQRLAVSTDTQYF
clone_size: many; d_call: -; j_call: TRBJ1-1; v_call: TRBV7-2; cdr3_nt: TGTGCCAGCAGCTTAGTATTGCAGGGCACTGAAGCTTTCTTT; cdr3_aa: CASSLVLQGTEAFF
clone_size: -; d_call: -; j_call: TRBJ1-6; v_call: TRBV7-2; cdr3_nt: TGTGCCAGCAGCTTAGGGGGGCGAGGGAGACCACCCCTCCACTTT; cdr3_aa: CASSLGGRGRPPLHF